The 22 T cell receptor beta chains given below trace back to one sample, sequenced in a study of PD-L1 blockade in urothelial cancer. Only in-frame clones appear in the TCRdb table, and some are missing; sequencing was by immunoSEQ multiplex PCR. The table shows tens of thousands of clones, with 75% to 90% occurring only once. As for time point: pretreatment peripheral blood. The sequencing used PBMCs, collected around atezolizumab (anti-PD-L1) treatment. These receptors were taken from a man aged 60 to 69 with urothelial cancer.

The CDR3 coding sequence is TGTGCCAGCTTGCACGCGGGGGAGAACGCGAACACCGGGGAGCTGTTTTTT. Encoded protein: CASLHAGENANTGELFF. J is TRBJ2-2 and V is TRBV21-1; the D call TRBD2 from the table was never checked on the DNA. TRBV21-1 is flagged as a pseudogene. The CDR3 consists of 17 residues.

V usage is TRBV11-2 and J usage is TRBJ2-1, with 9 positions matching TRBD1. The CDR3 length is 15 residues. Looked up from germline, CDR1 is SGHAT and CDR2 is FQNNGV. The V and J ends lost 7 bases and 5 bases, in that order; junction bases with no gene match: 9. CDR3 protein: CASTLDRGIHNEQFF. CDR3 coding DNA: TGTGCCAGCACCCTGGACAGGGGTATTCACAATGAGCAGTTCTTC.

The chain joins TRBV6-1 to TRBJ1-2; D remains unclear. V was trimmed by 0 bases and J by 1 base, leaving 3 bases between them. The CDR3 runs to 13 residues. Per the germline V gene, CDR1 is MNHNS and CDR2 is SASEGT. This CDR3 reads CASSEANNYGYTF. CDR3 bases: TGTGCCAGCAGTGAAGCCAATAACTATGGCTACACCTTC.

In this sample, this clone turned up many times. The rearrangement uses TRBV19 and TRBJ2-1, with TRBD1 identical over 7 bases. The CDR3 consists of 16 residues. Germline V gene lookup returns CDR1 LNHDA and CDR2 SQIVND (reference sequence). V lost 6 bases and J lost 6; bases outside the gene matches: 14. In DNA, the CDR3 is TGTGCCAGTAGCAACCTAGGGGACAGAATCCTCAATGAGCAGTTCTTC. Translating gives CASSNLGDRILNEQFF.

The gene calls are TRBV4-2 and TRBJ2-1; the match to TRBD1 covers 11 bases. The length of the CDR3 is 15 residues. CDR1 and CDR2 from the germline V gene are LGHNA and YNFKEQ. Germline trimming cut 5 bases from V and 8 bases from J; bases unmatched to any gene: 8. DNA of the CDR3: TGTGCCAGCAGCAACCGGGACAGGGGGTCATATGAGCAGTTCTTC. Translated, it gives CASSNRDRGSYEQFF.

The CDR3 region has the DNA TGTGCCAGCAGCTGGGGCGCAGGGCGAAGGGGAGCTTTCTTT. It encodes CASSWGAGRRGAFF. This chain joins TRBV5-4 and TRBJ1-1; the D gene is possibly TRBD1 (5 bases). The CDR3 length is 14 residues. Trimming pared 3 bases from V and 10 bases from J, leaving 19 bases between. Germline assignment: CDR1 SGHNT and CDR2 YYREEE (reference sequence).

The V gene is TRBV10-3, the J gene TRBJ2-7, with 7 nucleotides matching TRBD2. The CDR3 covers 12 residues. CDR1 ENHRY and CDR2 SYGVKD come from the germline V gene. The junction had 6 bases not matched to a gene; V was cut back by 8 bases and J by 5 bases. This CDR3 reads CAIGRESDEQYF. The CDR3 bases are TGTGCCATCGGGCGGGAGTCGGACGAGCAGTACTTC.

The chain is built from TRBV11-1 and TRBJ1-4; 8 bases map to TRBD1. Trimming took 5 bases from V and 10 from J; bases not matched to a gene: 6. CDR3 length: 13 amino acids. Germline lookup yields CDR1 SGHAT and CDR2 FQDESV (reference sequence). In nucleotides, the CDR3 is TGTGCCAGCAGCCAGACAGGGGAGAGAAAACTGTTTTTT. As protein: CASSQTGERKLFF. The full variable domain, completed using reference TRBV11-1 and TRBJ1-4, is EAEVAQSPRYKITEKSQAVAFWCDPISGHATLYWYRQILGQGPELLVQFQDESVVDDSQLPKDRFSAERLKGVDSTLKIQPAELGDSAMYLCASSQTGERKLFFGSGTQLSVL.

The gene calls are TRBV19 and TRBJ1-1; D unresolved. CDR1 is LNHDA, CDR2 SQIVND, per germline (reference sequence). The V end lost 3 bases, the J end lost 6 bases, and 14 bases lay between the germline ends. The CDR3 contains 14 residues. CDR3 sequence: CASSIPGNGAEAFF. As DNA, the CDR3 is TGTGCCAGTAGTATTCCGGGGAACGGGGCTGAAGCTTTCTTT.

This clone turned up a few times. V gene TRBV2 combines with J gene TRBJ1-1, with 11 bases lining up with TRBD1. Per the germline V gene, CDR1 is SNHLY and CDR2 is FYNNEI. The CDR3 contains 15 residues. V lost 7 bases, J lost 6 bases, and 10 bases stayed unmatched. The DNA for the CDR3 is TGTGCCAGCAATTGCGGGGACAGGGGGTGCGCTGAAGCTTTCTTT. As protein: CASNCGDRGCAEAFF.

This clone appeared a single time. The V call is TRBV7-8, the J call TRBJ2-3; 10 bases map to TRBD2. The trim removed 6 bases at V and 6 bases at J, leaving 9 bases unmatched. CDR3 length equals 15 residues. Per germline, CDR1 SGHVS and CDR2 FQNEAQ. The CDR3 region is CASSRSGGAGDTQYF. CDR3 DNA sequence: TGTGCCAGCAGTCGCAGCGGGGGGGCTGGGGATACGCAGTATTTT.

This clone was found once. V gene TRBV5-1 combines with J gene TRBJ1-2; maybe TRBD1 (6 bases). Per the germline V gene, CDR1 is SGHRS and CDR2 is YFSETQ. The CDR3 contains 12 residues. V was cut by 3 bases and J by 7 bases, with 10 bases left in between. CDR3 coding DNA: TGCGCCAGCAGCTCCGGACAGTTTGGCTACACCTTC. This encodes CASSSGQFGYTF.

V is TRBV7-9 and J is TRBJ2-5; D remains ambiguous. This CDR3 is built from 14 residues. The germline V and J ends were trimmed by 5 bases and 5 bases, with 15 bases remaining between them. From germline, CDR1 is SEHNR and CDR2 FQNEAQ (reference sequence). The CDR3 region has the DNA TGTGCCAGCAGCCCCTTAGACTCTCGGGAGACCCAGTACTTC. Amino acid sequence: CASSPLDSRETQYF. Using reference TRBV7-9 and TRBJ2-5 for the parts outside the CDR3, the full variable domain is DTGVSQNPRHKITKRGQNVTFRCDPISEHNRLYWYRQTLGQGPEFLTYFQNEAQLEKSRLLSDRFSAERPKGSFSTLEIQRTEQGDSAMYLCASSPLDSRETQYFGPGTRLLVL.

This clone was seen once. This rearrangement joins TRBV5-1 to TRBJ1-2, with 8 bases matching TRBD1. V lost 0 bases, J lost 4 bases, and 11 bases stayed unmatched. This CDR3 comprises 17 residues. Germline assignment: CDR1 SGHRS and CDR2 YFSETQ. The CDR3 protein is CASSLGGTGRSAYGYTF. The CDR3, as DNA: TGCGCCAGCAGCTTGGGAGGGACAGGCCGATCTGCCTATGGCTACACCTTC.

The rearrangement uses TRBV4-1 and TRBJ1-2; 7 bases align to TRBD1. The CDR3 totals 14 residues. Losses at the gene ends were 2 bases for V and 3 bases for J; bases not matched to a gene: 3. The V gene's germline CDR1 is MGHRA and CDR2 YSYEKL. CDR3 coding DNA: TGCGCCAGCAGCCAAAGACAGGGCGACTATGGCTACACCTTC. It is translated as CASSQRQGDYGYTF.

CDR3: CASSVGLAGAQETQYF. The CDR3 DNA sequence: TGTGCCAGCAGCGTTGGACTAGCGGGGGCCCAAGAGACCCAGTACTTC. This chain joins TRBV9 and TRBJ2-5; the match to TRBD2 covers 13 bases. Trimming cost V 2 bases and J 1 base; bases outside gene matches: 2. The germline V gene encodes CDR1 SGDLS and CDR2 YYNGEE. CDR3 size: 16 residues.

CDR3 coding DNA: TGTGCCAGCCTCCGGGACAGGGCTGGGGGGAACACTGAAGCTTTCTTT. This encodes CASLRDRAGGNTEAFF. V is TRBV19 and J is TRBJ1-1, with TRBD1 matching over 9 bases. Germline-derived CDR1 and CDR2 are LNHDA and SQIVND (reference sequence). This CDR3 has 16 amino acids. V shed 9 bases and J 1 base; nucleotides not matched to a gene: 12.

The CDR3 spells CASSYRGGVVGTDTQYF. CDR3 in DNA: TGCGCCAGCAGCTACCGGGGCGGGGTAGTCGGCACAGATACGCAGTATTTT. The V and J genes are TRBV5-1 and TRBJ2-3, with D perhaps TRBD2 (6 bases). The CDR3 runs 17 residues. Trimming took off 3 bases at V and 1 base at J, with 18 bases between the two ends. Germline V CDR1 and CDR2: SGHRS, YFSETQ.

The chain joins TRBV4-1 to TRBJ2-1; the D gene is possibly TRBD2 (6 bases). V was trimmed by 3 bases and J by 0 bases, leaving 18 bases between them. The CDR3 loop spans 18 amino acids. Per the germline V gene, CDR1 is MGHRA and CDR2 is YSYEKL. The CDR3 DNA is TGCGCCAGCAGCCACCTGCGGCGGGGCCAAAGCTCCTACAATGAGCAGTTCTTC. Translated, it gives CASSHLRRGQSSYNEQFF.

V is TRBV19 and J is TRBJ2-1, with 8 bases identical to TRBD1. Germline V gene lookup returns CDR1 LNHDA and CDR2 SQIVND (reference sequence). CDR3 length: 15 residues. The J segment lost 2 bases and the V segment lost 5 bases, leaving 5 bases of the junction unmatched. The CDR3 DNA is TGTGCCAGTAGTGTCCAACAGGGGGCCTACAATGAGCAGTTCTTC. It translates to CASSVQQGAYNEQFF.

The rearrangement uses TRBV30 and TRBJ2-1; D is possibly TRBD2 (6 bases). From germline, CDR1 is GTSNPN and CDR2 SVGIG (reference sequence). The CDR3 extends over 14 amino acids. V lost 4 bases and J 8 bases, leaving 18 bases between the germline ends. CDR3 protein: CAWKTRSFLDEQFF. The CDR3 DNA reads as TGTGCCTGGAAGACTAGATCATTCTTGGATGAGCAGTTCTTC.

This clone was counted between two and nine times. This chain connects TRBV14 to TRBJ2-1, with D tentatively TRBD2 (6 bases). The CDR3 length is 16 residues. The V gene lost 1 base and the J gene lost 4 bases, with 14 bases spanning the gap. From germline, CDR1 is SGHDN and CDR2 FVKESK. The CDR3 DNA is TGTGCCAGCAGCCAAGGGAGACTAGTTGGGTACAATGAGCAGTTCTTC. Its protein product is CASSQGRLVGYNEQFF.